This T cell receptor (beta chain) was retrieved from a study of type 1 regulatory T cells. Across the study: This in vitro CD4 product, T-allo10, is enriched for Tr1 cells and alloantigen-specific.

This clonotype was seen at least ten times. Its antigen is unidentified. Per the germline V gene, CDR1 is SGHVS and CDR2 is FQNEAQ. V was pared by 5 bases and J by 4 bases, with 8 bases of the junction left unmatched. The CDR3 is made up of 15 amino acids. Study results and limitations: Type 1 regulatory T cells had a more restricted TCR repertoire than non-type 1 regulatory T cells.

TCRdb used MiXCR to reprocess the reads, holding one entry per CDR3 protein. This table holds about 42,000 distinct CDR3 sequences, roughly an eighth found once. Sequenced: cultured non-Tr1 T cells, either the whole culture or a sorted T cell fraction (not recorded which). The chain recombines TRBV7-8 with TRBJ2-1; 7 bases are shared with TRBD2. The sequence was collected from a human donor in good health. The CDR3 is CASSQDSGGYNEQFF. DNA of the CDR3: TGTGCCAGCAGCCAAGACTCGGGGGGATACAATGAGCAGTTCTTC.